The 5 T cell receptor beta chains presented below share a single source sample, sequenced in a study of post-analysis software for immune sequencing data. Antigen specificity for these receptors is unknown. Unique molecular identifiers had been added to the TCR beta cDNA libraries. TCRdb ran MiXCR on the PCR reads and lists one entry per CDR3 protein. This sample has more than 350,000 distinct CDR3 sequences, with more than 30% found just once. Study outcomes and limitations: TRBV5-6, TRBV5-1 and TRBV20-1 were among roughly 5 TRBV segments more frequent in patients than controls.

The material sequenced was blood. The source is a girl aged 2 to 10 with multiple sclerosis.

V usage is TRBV12-3 or TRBV12-4 and J usage is TRBJ2-7, with D unclear. The CDR3 runs 13 residues. Trimming took off 3 bases at V and 2 bases at J, with 8 bases between the two ends. CDR3 residues: CASSFQNTYEQYF. The CDR3, as DNA: TGTGCCAGCAGTTTCCAAAATACCTACGAGCAGTACTTC.

In this sample, this clonotype turned up many times. The V and J genes are TRBV6-6 and TRBJ1-2; D uncertain. V lost 4 bases to trimming and J lost 2 bases, with 8 bases between them. The CDR3 length is 13 residues. Per germline, CDR1 MNHNY and CDR2 SVGAGI (reference sequence). CDR3 bases: TGTGCCAGCAGTTCGGCGGGAAACTATGGCTACACCTTC. Amino acids: CASSSAGNYGYTF.

The chain is built from TRBV20-1 and TRBJ1-2; D gene uncertain. CDR1 is DFQATT, CDR2 SNEGSKA, per germline (reference sequence). Trimming removed 4 bases at V and 6 bases at J, with 15 bases between. The CDR3 loop spans 13 amino acids. The CDR3 DNA sequence: TGCAGTGCTAAAAGAGGACGGCTAAATGGCTACACCTTC. Its translation is CSAKRGRLNGYTF.

V gene TRBV20-1 combines with J gene TRBJ1-4; D uncertain. Trimming pared 0 bases from V and 6 bases from J, leaving 5 bases between. This CDR3 is 12 amino acids long. Per the germline V gene, CDR1 is DFQATT and CDR2 is SNEGSKA (reference sequence). The CDR3 loop reads CSARELDEKLFF. CDR3 DNA: TGCAGTGCTAGAGAATTGGATGAAAAACTGTTTTTT.

This chain joins TRBV4-1 and TRBJ2-7; unclear D gene. In germline, CDR1 is MGHRA, CDR2 YSYEKL. The CDR3 has 13 residues. Trimming pared 1 base from V and 2 bases from J, leaving 6 bases between. The CDR3 sequence is CASSQGDPYEQYF. The CDR3, as DNA: TGCGCCAGCAGCCAAGGTGACCCCTACGAGCAGTACTTC.